These 16 T cell receptor beta chains came from one sample sequenced in a study of Graves' ophthalmopathy and Graves' hyperthyroidism. RNA transcripts were the source from which TCR beta CDR3 regions were amplified. An initial RT-PCR round employing HTBI primers preceded a second-round multiplex PCR. TCRdb re-analysed the multiplex PCR reads in MiXCR, keeping a single row per CDR3 protein. The sample records around 470,000 distinct CDR3 sequences, around 14% being singletons. Sequencing was carried out using blood. Receptors were obtained from a woman under 40 with Graves' ophthalmopathy.

Concerning this clonotype: The junction departs from germline at one end; a sequencing error may be responsible. The chain uses TRBV11-2 and TRBJ1-2; 7 bases fit TRBD1. There are 15 residues in the CDR3. Germline-derived CDR1 and CDR2 are SGHAT and FQNNGV. CDR3 residues: CASSVEWDSPYGYTF. Written as DNA, the CDR3 is TGTGCCAGCAGCGTAGAATGGGACAGTCCCTATGGCTACACCTTC.

This clonotype was recorded many times. The V gene is TRBV20-1, the J gene TRBJ1-5; D remains ambiguous. Germline lookup yields CDR1 DFQATT and CDR2 SNEGSKA (reference sequence). This CDR3 comprises 14 residues. The V end was cut by 6 bases, the J end by 3 bases, with 15 bases between. DNA of the CDR3: TGCAGTGCCGGGAAGGGATCGAACAATCAGCCCCAGCATTTT. Translating gives CSAGKGSNNQPQHF.

The chain has TRBV20-1 and TRBJ2-7; 9 bases agree with TRBD2. The germline V gene encodes CDR1 DFQATT and CDR2 SNEGSKA (reference sequence). Losses at the gene ends were 6 bases for V and 2 bases for J; bases not matched to a gene: 8. The CDR3 loop spans 14 amino acids. Here the CDR3 reads CSALYSGSTYEQYF. CDR3 DNA sequence: TGCAGTGCCCTTTATAGCGGGAGTACCTACGAGCAGTACTTC.

Ten or more counts support this clonotype. V is TRBV28 and J is TRBJ1-2; no firm D call. The CDR3 extends over 13 amino acids. The germline V gene has CDR1 MDHEN and CDR2 SYDVKM. Between the trimmed V and J ends, which lost 6 bases and 0 bases, there was a span of 8 bases. CDR3 sequence (DNA): TGTGCCAGCAGGGACGGGACTAACTATGGCTACACCTTC. Protein sequence: CASRDGTNYGYTF.

This clonotype was seen many times. The chain has TRBV28 and TRBJ1-1, with 8 bases fitting TRBD1. The germline CDR1 and CDR2 sequences are MDHEN and SYDVKM. Trimming took 5 bases from V and 7 from J; bases not matched to a gene: 15. The CDR3 spans 16 residues. DNA of the CDR3: TGTGCCAGCAGTCGAACCTCCGGGACAGGAGGCGGTGAAGCTTTCTTT. This codes for CASSRTSGTGGGEAFF.

This clonotype occurred many times. The rearrangement links TRBV10-2 to TRBJ1-2; no clear D gene. Germline lookup yields CDR1 WSHSY and CDR2 SAAADI. The CDR3 covers 13 residues. V lost 6 bases and J lost 4, with 12 bases in between. As DNA, the CDR3 is TGCGCCAGCAGCCCGGCGGGCATCTATGGCTACACCTTC. As protein: CASSPAGIYGYTF.

Ten or more counts support this clonotype. The chain's CDR3 is CSAREDRGHSPLHF. The CDR3 nucleotides are TGCAGTGCTAGAGAGGACAGGGGGCATTCACCCCTCCACTTT. V is TRBV20-1 and J is TRBJ1-6; 11 bases align to TRBD1. Germline CDR1 is DFQATT and CDR2 is SNEGSKA (reference sequence). Losses at the gene ends were 0 bases for V and 8 bases for J; bases not matched to a gene: 0. CDR3 length: 14 amino acids.

In this sample, this clonotype turned up once. V and J are TRBV6-1 and TRBJ1-5; D not certain. CDR3 size: 14 residues. Per the germline V gene, CDR1 is MNHNS and CDR2 is SASEGT. V was trimmed by 5 bases and J by 6 bases, leaving 14 bases between them. The CDR3 DNA reads TGTGCCAGCAGTCGGACGGTCGGTGGTCAGCCCCAGCATTTT. It yields the protein CASSRTVGGQPQHF.

This clonotype occurred a few times. The genes are TRBV19 and TRBJ1-2, with 11 bases matching TRBD1. This CDR3 comprises 19 residues. Germline V gene sequence: CDR1 LNHDA, CDR2 SQIVND (reference sequence). V lost 6 bases and J lost 0; bases outside the gene matches: 15. The CDR3 sequence: CASSQDRGRGNSSNYGYTF. The CDR3 coding sequence is TGTGCCAGTAGCCAGGACAGGGGGCGAGGTAACTCTTCTAACTATGGCTACACCTTC.

In its sample, this clonotype was seen many times. J is TRBJ2-7 and V is TRBV12-3 or TRBV12-4; 7 bases map to TRBD1. The CDR3 consists of 14 residues. J was trimmed by 6 bases and V by 6 bases; bases with no gene match: 11. This chain's CDR3 is CASSLNRGPFEQYF. The CDR3 region has the DNA TGTGCCAGCAGCCTAAACAGGGGTCCCTTCGAGCAGTACTTC.

There are many counts of this clonotype. The chain employs TRBV29-1 and TRBJ2-7; 9 nucleotides align to TRBD1. The germline gives CDR1 SQVTM, CDR2 ANQGSEA. V dropped 1 base and J dropped 4; count of bases not matched to a gene: 5. The CDR3 contains 14 residues. CDR3 nucleotides: TGCAGCGTTGAAGGCGACAGGGGGACGTACGAGCAGTACTTC. Translation gives CSVEGDRGTYEQYF.

This clonotype has only one observation. This sequence joins TRBV12-3 or TRBV12-4 and TRBJ1-1, with D perhaps TRBD1 (5 bases). The germline V and J ends were trimmed by 7 bases and 1 base, with 13 bases remaining between them. CDR3 length equals 14 residues. CDR3 nucleotides: TGTGCCAGCACTTCAGGGAATACGAACACTGAAGCTTTCTTT. Translation: CASTSGNTNTEAFF.

This clonotype was counted at least ten times. This sequence joins TRBV6-5 and TRBJ1-1, with TRBD1 identical over 7 bases. V gave up 7 bases and J gave up 4 bases; unmatched junction bases: 9. This CDR3 has 14 amino acids. Germline CDR1 and CDR2: MNHEY and SVGAGI. The CDR3 DNA reads as TGTGCCAGCAAACGGGACAGAGAGGCCACTGAAGCTTTCTTT. Its translation is CASKRDREATEAFF.

This clonotype showed up just a few times. The gene calls are TRBV20-1 and TRBJ2-5; D remains unclear. The CDR3 runs to 13 residues. Trimming took off 7 bases at V and 1 base at J, with 13 bases between the two ends. From germline, CDR1 is DFQATT and CDR2 SNEGSKA (reference sequence). CDR3 sequence: CSVLPRFQETQYF. The CDR3 coding sequence is TGCAGTGTCCTACCCCGGTTCCAAGAGACCCAGTACTTC.

Only a few counts were recorded for this clonotype. The rearrangement links TRBV28 to TRBJ1-1, with a possible D match to TRBD1 (5 bases). V lost 7 bases and J lost 1, with 19 bases in between. The CDR3 runs 16 residues. Germline CDR1 is MDHEN and CDR2 is SYDVKM. The CDR3 sequence: CASTALEGGGNTEAFF. CDR3 in DNA: TGTGCCAGCACCGCCTTGGAGGGCGGGGGGAACACTGAAGCTTTCTTT.

At least ten counts were recorded for this clonotype. This chain connects TRBV30 to TRBJ1-1, with TRBD1 matching 7 bases. V lost 0 bases, J lost 7 bases, and 2 bases stayed unmatched. The CDR3 is 12 amino acids. The germline CDR1 and CDR2 sequences are GTSNPN and SVGIG (reference sequence). The CDR3: CAWSVQGFEAFF. In DNA form, the CDR3 reads TGTGCCTGGAGTGTACAGGGGTTTGAAGCTTTCTTT.